Listed here is a single T cell receptor beta chain. No antigen is known for it. CDR3 size: 15 residues. The ends were cut back, 0 bases at V and 0 bases at J, with 7 bases in the middle. Germline values: CDR1 SGHDT, CDR2 YYEEEE. These data originate in a study of graft-versus-host responses after intestinal transplantation. In the study overall: The transplants performed in recipients were multivisceral, liver-intestinal, or isolated intestinal.

Assay used: immunoSEQ multiplex PCR; TCRdb lists only in-frame clones, some missing. The sample records 60,000 or so clones, under 95% being singletons. Overall study results and limits: Where graft-donor T cell macrochimerism was present, patients had high graft-versus-host to host-versus-graft clonal ratios in allografts. Among circulating GvH clones, peak levels were associated with early post-transplant declines in HvG clones.

Sequenced here: PBMCs, sampled roughly 120 days after intestinal transplantation. This chain links TRBV5-6 with TRBJ1-3; the D is unclear. The clonotype originates from a human patient who received an intestinal transplant, so some T cells may come from the graft donor. The CDR3 loop reads CASSLAWNSGNTIYF. CDR3 bases: TGTGCCAGCAGCTTGGCATGGAACTCTGGAAACACCATATATTTT.